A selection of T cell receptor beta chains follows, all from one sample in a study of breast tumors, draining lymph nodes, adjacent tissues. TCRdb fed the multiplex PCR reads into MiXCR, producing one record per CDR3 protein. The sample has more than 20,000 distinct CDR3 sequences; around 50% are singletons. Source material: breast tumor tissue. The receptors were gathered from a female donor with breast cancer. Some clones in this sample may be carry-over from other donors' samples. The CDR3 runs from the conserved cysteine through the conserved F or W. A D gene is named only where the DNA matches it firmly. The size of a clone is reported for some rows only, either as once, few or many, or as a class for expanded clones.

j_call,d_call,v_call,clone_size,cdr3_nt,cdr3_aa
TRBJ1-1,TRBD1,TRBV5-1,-,TGCGCCAACAGCCATCCAGGGGGCACTGAAGCTTTCTTT,CANSHPGGTEAFF
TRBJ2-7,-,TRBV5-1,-,TGCGCCAGCACGAGGGCAGGCAATAAGGGGGAGCAGTACTTC,CASTRAGNKGEQYF
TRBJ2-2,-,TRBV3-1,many,TGTGCCAGCAGCCAAAGTCGGGCGGGGGCAACCGGGGAGCTGTTTTTT,CASSQSRAGATGELFF
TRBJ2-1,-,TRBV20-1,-,TGCAGTGCAACCGCGATTAGCGTCTCCTACAATGAGCAGTTCTTC,CSATAISVSYNEQFF
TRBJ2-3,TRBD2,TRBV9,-,TGTGCCAGCAGCGTAGTAGCGGGAGACGATACGCAGTATTTT,CASSVVAGDDTQYF
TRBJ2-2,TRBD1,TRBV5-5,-,TGTGCCAGCAGCCCGGGGACAGGGGAGACCGGGGAGCTGTTTTTT,CASSPGTGETGELFF
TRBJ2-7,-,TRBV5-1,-,TGCGCCAGCAGCTTGGGTATTACAGGGCTCTCCTACGAGCAGTACTTC,CASSLGITGLSYEQYF
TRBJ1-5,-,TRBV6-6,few,TGTGCCAGCAGTTCGGGTCAGCCCCAGCATTTT,CASSSGQPQHF
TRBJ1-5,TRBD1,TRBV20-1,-,TGCAGTATACCGACAGGGTTCAATCAGCCCCAGCATTTT,CSIPTGFNQPQHF
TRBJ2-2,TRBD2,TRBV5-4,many,TGTGCCAGCAGCTGGACTAGATTGACGAACACCGGGGAGCTGTTTTTT,CASSWTRLTNTGELFF
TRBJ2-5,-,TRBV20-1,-,TGCAGTGCTAAGAGCGTAGTTCAAGAGACCCAGTACTTC,CSAKSVVQETQYF
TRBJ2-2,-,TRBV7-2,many,TGTGCCAGCAGCTTACTTCCCGGGGCTAACACCGGGGAGCTGTTTTTT,CASSLLPGANTGELFF
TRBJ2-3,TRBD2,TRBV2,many,TGTGCCAGCAGTGAGGCGGGGGGGCTTGATACGCAGTATTTT,CASSEAGGLDTQYF
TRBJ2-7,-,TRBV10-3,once,TGTGCCTCTCGGGACGGGCCCAGACGGATCGAGCAGTACTTC,CASRDGPRRIEQYF
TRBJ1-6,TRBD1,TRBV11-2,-,TGTGCCAGCAGCGGACAGGGGGGACAGTCACCCCTCCACTTT,CASSGQGGQSPLHF
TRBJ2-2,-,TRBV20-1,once,TGCAGTGCCCGTGGGGGATGGACCGGGGAGCTGTTTTTT,CSARGGWTGELFF
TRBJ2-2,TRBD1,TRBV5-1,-,TGCGCCAGCAGCATAACTACGGACAGGAACGTCGGGGAGCTGTTTTTT,CASSITTDRNVGELFF
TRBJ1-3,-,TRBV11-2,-,TGTGCCAGCAGCTTAGAAGGACAGATCTCTGGAAACACCATATATTTT,CASSLEGQISGNTIYF
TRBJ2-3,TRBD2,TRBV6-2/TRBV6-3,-,TGTGCCAGCAGTTACAGGGGCGGGAGTGGAGCTTTGGGTGATACGCAGTATTTT,CASSYRGGSGALGDTQYF
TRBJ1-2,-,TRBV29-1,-,TGCAGCGTTGAAGATCGGGGGGCCAACTATGGCTACACCTTC,CSVEDRGANYGYTF
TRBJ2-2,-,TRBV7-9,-,TGTGCCAGCAGCTCCAGAGATTCTGACACCGGGGAGCTGTTTTTT,CASSSRDSDTGELFF
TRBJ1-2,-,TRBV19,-,TGTGCCAGTAGCCGGGACACCTATGGCTACACCTTC,CASSRDTYGYTF
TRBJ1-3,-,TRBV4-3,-,TGCGCCAGCAGTCCGGGGGCCTCTGGAAACACCATATATTTT,CASSPGASGNTIYF
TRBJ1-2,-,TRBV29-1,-,TGCAGCGTTGAAGCACCGGACAGTCTTTCTAACTATGGCTACACCTTC,CSVEAPDSLSNYGYTF